The 25 T cell receptor beta chains given below trace back to one sample, sequenced in a study of CD4 T cells in relation to SARS-CoV-2 and coronaviruses. What these receptors recognize is not known. TCRdb keeps only in-frame clones here, not all; method: immunoSEQ multiplex PCR. The sample gives approximately 25,000 clones, roughly 80% of which show up once; roughly 18% is in the top ten. Before the COVID-19 pandemic, during about 2011-2019, CD4+ T cells were taken from unexposed donors. After less than 11 days of culture, CD4+ T cells were isolated. The sequencing sample was made of CD4+ T cells from PBMCs, cultured in vitro. Receptors originate from a human donor in good health.

The chain has TRBV28 and TRBJ1-5; 7 nucleotides line up with TRBD1. CDR3 size: 17 residues. V lost 4 bases to trimming and J lost 1 base; unmatched junction nucleotides: 10. Germline CDR1 MDHEN, CDR2 SYDVKM. The CDR3 bases are TGTGCCAGCAGTTCGACAAAACAGGGGCTGAGCAATCAGCCCCAGCATTTT. Residues: CASSSTKQGLSNQPQHF.

V and J are TRBV6-4 and TRBJ2-3; D not resolved. V shed 6 bases and J shed 5 bases, with 15 bases lying between them. In germline, CDR1 is MRHNA, CDR2 SNTAGT. CDR3 length: 14 amino acids. CDR3 DNA: TGTGCCAGCAGCTCAGGATTGACCGGAGATACGCAGTATTTT. This encodes CASSSGLTGDTQYF.

This clone was seen more than once but under ten times. The genes are TRBV7-9 and TRBJ1-1; a weak D match, TRBD1 (5 bases). The V end lost 4 bases, the J end lost 4 bases, and 13 bases lay between the germline ends. The CDR3 has 14 amino acids. Germline-derived CDR1 and CDR2 are SEHNR and FQNEAQ (reference sequence). CDR3 in DNA: TGTGCCAGCAGCTCCCTCAGGGTAAGCACTGAAGCTTTCTTT. The encoded protein is CASSSLRVSTEAFF.

This clone was recorded once. The CDR3 region is CASQGFSGYTF. The CDR3 DNA reads as TGTGCCAGCCAGGGGTTCTCTGGCTACACCTTC. The genes are TRBV12-3 or TRBV12-4 and TRBJ1-2, with D possibly TRBD1 on 6 matching bases. V shed 8 bases and J shed 7 bases, with 11 bases lying between them. There are 11 residues in the CDR3.

This clone was counted a single time. The rearrangement joins TRBV3-1 (or the pseudogene TRBV3-2) to TRBJ2-6, with unresolved D. Deletions cut 0 bases from V and 0 bases from J, with 3 bases between. The CDR3 contains 15 residues. Germline CDR1 LGHDT, CDR2 YNNKEL (reference sequence). The CDR3 DNA follows: TGTGCCAGCAGCCAAGATAGCTCTGGGGCCAACGTCCTGACTTTC. Its translation: CASSQDSSGANVLTF.

The gene calls are TRBV14 and TRBJ1-3, with D unclear. With 1 base removed from V and 0 bases from J, the gap between germline ends came to 13 bases. The CDR3 consists of 17 residues. In germline, CDR1 is SGHDN, CDR2 FVKESK. CDR3 residues: CASSQVLGLSSGNTIYF. The CDR3 DNA follows: TGTGCCAGCAGCCAAGTTCTGGGGTTAAGCTCTGGAAACACCATATATTTT.

This clone was recorded a few times. This chain uses TRBV20-1 with TRBJ1-1; no reliable D call. The germline V gene encodes CDR1 DFQATT and CDR2 SNEGSKA (reference sequence). Trimming removed 3 bases from V and 3 bases from J, with 8 bases in between. This CDR3 has 12 residues. The CDR3 DNA follows: TGCAGTGCTAGTCCTTCTCACACTGAAGCTTTCTTT. It specifies CSASPSHTEAFF.

This rearrangement joins TRBV6-6 to TRBJ2-7, with 7 bases that match TRBD1. The CDR3 is made up of 13 amino acids. After removal of 11 bases from V and 3 bases from J, the junction contained 10 bases not matched to a gene. Germline V lookup: CDR1 MNHNY, CDR2 SVGAGI (reference sequence). The CDR3 bases are TGTGCCGCGGGCCAGGGACAGCTCTACGAGCAGTACTTC. Amino acids: CAAGQGQLYEQYF.

CDR3 DNA: TGCGCCAGCAGCCAAAACCCGGGACAGGGTAATGAAAAACTGTTTTTT. Its translation is CASSQNPGQGNEKLFF. The rearrangement links TRBV5-1 to TRBJ1-4; 9 bases are a match to TRBD1. V shed 4 bases, J shed 4 bases, and the junction held 8 bases outside the gene matches. This CDR3 spans 16 amino acids. The germline V gene has CDR1 SGHRS and CDR2 YFSETQ.

The rearrangement links TRBV29-1 to TRBJ1-4; no clear D gene. Between the trimmed V and J ends, which lost 6 bases and 6 bases, there was a span of 11 bases. This CDR3 spans 12 amino acids. Germline V lookup: CDR1 SQVTM, CDR2 ANQGSEA. The CDR3 DNA is TGCAGCGTCTACGCGGCGGATGAAAAACTGTTTTTT. Protein product: CSVYAADEKLFF.

The V gene is TRBV9, the J gene TRBJ2-2; D unclear. In germline, CDR1 is SGDLS, CDR2 YYNGEE. The CDR3 extends over 14 amino acids. V gave up 0 bases and J gave up 0 bases, with 3 bases separating them. The CDR3 is CASSVAANTGELFF. DNA for the CDR3: TGTGCCAGCAGCGTAGCTGCGAACACCGGGGAGCTGTTTTTT.

This clone was observed once. V is TRBV9 and J is TRBJ1-4; 7 bases match TRBD1. Trimming cost V 1 base and J 5 bases; bases outside gene matches: 2. The CDR3 loop spans 14 amino acids. CDR1 and CDR2 (germline): SGDLS, YYNGEE. The CDR3 sequence: CASSVMGQNEKLFF. The CDR3 nucleotides are TGTGCCAGCAGCGTAATGGGACAGAATGAAAAACTGTTTTTT.

V usage is TRBV10-1 and J usage is TRBJ2-7; tentative D call: TRBD1 (6 bases). In germline, CDR1 is WNHNN, CDR2 SYGVQD (reference sequence). This CDR3 is built from 14 residues. Trimming pared 5 bases from V and 3 bases from J, leaving 14 bases between. The CDR3 coding sequence is TGCGCCAGCAGTACCGAAACAGGGTTCTACGAGCAGTACTTC. Translation: CASSTETGFYEQYF.

This clone was observed a single time. J is TRBJ2-7 and V is TRBV28; D may be TRBD1 (6 bases). The V end lost 5 bases, the J end lost 3 bases, and 23 bases lay between the germline ends. The germline V gene has CDR1 MDHEN and CDR2 SYDVKM. This CDR3 spans 17 amino acids. CDR3 protein: CASSLPTLGQRDYEQYF. DNA of the CDR3: TGTGCCAGCAGTCTTCCCACCCTCGGACAGCGAGACTACGAGCAGTACTTC.

Only a few counts were recorded for this clone. The CDR3 DNA follows: TGTGCCAGCGAACTTAGGACAGGGGCGCAGCCCCAGCATTTT. Translation gives CASELRTGAQPQHF. The chain carries TRBV19 and TRBJ1-5, with 9 bases matching TRBD1. Germline V CDR1 and CDR2: LNHDA, SQIVND (reference sequence). V dropped 9 bases and J dropped 7; count of bases not matched to a gene: 10. The CDR3 sequence is 14 residues long.

In its sample, this clone was seen a few times. The rearrangement links TRBV3-1 (or the pseudogene TRBV3-2) to TRBJ2-1, with 7 bases that match TRBD1. The germline CDR1 and CDR2 sequences are LGHDT and YNNKEL (reference sequence). The CDR3 length is 15 residues. V gave up 1 base and J gave up 4 bases; unmatched junction bases: 4. The CDR3 is CASSQATGHYNEQFF. Written as DNA, the CDR3 is TGTGCCAGCAGCCAAGCGACAGGGCATTACAATGAGCAGTTCTTC.

The chain is built from TRBV4-2 and TRBJ2-1, with a possible D match to TRBD1 (5 bases). CDR3 length equals 16 residues. The V end lost 0 bases, the J end lost 6 bases, and 15 bases lay between the germline ends. The V gene's germline CDR1 is LGHNA and CDR2 YNFKEQ. CDR3 nucleotide sequence: TGTGCCAGCAGCCAAGACCGGGCAGGGAAGAGCAATGAGCAGTTCTTC. This translates into CASSQDRAGKSNEQFF.

The rearrangement uses TRBV19 and TRBJ2-2, with 13 bases that match TRBD2. The length of the CDR3 is 14 residues. Trimming took 6 bases from V and 6 from J; bases not matched to a gene: 1. The germline V gene encodes CDR1 LNHDA and CDR2 SQIVND (reference sequence). CDR3 coding DNA: TGTGCCAGTAGACTAGCGGGAGGGGCCGGGGAGCTGTTTTTT. It codes for CASRLAGGAGELFF.

The rearrangement links TRBV18 to TRBJ2-2; 7 bases are shared with TRBD2. Germline V CDR1 and CDR2: KGHSH, LQKENI. The CDR3 spans 17 residues. The J segment lost 1 base and the V segment lost 4 bases, leaving 9 bases of the junction unmatched. This CDR3 reads CASSRISSGGNTGELFF. For the CDR3, the DNA is TGTGCCAGCTCACGTATTTCTAGCGGAGGGAACACCGGGGAGCTGTTTTTT.

This chain joins TRBV4-1 and TRBJ2-2; D remains unclear. The V and J ends lost 4 bases and 1 base respectively, with 13 bases between them. CDR1 MGHRA and CDR2 YSYEKL come from the germline V gene. The CDR3 spans 16 residues. The CDR3 DNA follows: TGCGCCAGCAGCCCCCGCGCCTTCCTGAACACCGGGGAGCTGTTTTTT. Protein: CASSPRAFLNTGELFF.

V and J are TRBV12-5 and TRBJ2-5, with 9 bases identical to TRBD1. The junction had 2 bases not matched to a gene; V was cut back by 4 bases and J by 5 bases. Looked up from germline, CDR1 is LGHNT and CDR2 is FRNRAP. The CDR3 has 13 residues. CDR3 sequence reads: CASGSGQGETQYF. As DNA, the CDR3 is TGTGCTAGTGGTTCTGGACAGGGGGAGACCCAGTACTTC.

The rearrangement joins TRBV9 to TRBJ1-1; D is unclear. CDR3 length: 13 residues. V lost 0 bases and J lost 6, with 9 bases in between. Germline V gene sequence: CDR1 SGDLS, CDR2 YYNGEE. The CDR3 sequence: CASSVGPGSEAFF. The CDR3 nucleotides are TGTGCCAGCAGCGTAGGTCCGGGTTCTGAAGCTTTCTTT.

The genes are TRBV2 and TRBJ2-3; D unresolved. Germline V lookup: CDR1 SNHLY, CDR2 FYNNEI. The CDR3 covers 14 residues. V was trimmed by 7 bases and J by 6 bases, leaving 17 bases between them. DNA for the CDR3: TGTGCCAGCACCTCTCTGAGCTGGGCCGATACGCAGTATTTT. Its translation is CASTSLSWADTQYF. Complete variable domain (other parts from reference TRBV2 and TRBJ2-3): EPEVTQTPSHQVTQMGQEVILRCVPISNHLYFYWYRQILGQKVEFLVSFYNNEISEKSEIFDDQFSVERPDGSNFTLKIRSTKLEDSAMYFCASTSLSWADTQYFGPGTRLTVL.

J is TRBJ2-2 and V is TRBV19; D gene ambiguous. CDR3 length equals 14 residues. The germline CDR1 and CDR2 sequences are LNHDA and SQIVND (reference sequence). The V and J ends lost 5 bases and 9 bases respectively, with 16 bases between them. DNA for the CDR3: TGTGCCAGTAGTTACGGACGGAGCAGTTGGGAGCTGTTTTTT. This translates into CASSYGRSSWELFF.

This clone was counted a single time. The V call is TRBV6-5, the J call TRBJ1-5; tentatively, D is TRBD1 (5 bases). V gave up 6 bases and J gave up 5 bases, with 8 bases separating them. Germline V lookup: CDR1 MNHEY, CDR2 SVGAGI. The CDR3 totals 12 residues. The CDR3 sequence is CASSAGDQPQHF. The CDR3 DNA follows: TGTGCCAGCAGCGCGGGGGATCAGCCCCAGCATTTT.